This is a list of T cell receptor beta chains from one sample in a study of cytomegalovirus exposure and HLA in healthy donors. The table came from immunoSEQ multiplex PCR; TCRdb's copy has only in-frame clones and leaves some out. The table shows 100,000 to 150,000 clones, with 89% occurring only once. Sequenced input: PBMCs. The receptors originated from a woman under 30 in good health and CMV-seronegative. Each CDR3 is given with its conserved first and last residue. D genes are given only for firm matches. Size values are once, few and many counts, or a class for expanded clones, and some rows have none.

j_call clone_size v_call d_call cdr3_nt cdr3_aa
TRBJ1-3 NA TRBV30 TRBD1 TGTGCCTGGAGAAGGGGACAGGGGGCAAGTAATTCTGGAAACACCATATATTTT CAWRRGQGASNSGNTIYF
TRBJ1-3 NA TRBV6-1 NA TGTGCCAGCAGTGATAGGGGTACTCCCGGAAACACCATATATTTT CASSDRGTPGNTIYF
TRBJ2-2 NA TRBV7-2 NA TGTGCCAGCAGCCCCTCGGGAGTACGGGGCACCGGGGAGCTGTTTTTT CASSPSGVRGTGELFF
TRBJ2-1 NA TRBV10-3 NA TGTGCCACCCAGAGTGTGAGCGGGCTTAATGAGCAGTTCTTC CATQSVSGLNEQFF
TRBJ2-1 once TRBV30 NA TGTGCCTGGAGTAGTAGCTCCTGGGAGCAGTTCTTC CAWSSSSWEQFF
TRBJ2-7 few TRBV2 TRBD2 TGTGCCAGCGAAAGGGCTAGCGGGACAGTCGAGCAGTACTTC CASERASGTVEQYF
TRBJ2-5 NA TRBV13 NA TGTGCCAGCAGCTTAGGGGACTCACAGTACTTC CASSLGDSQYF
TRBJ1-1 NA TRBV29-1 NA TGCAGCGTTGGGCAAGTAAACACTGAAGCTTTCTTT CSVGQVNTEAFF
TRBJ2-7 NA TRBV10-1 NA TGCGCCAGCCGTACCAGGGGACACATATCCTACGAGCAGTACTTC CASRTRGHISYEQYF
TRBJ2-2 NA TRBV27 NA TGTGCCAGCAACCCACGGGGTACCGGGGAGCTGTTTTTT CASNPRGTGELFF
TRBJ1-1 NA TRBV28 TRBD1 TGTGCCAGCAGTTTACAGGGGGGCGGGTGGCTCTTT CASSLQGGGWLF
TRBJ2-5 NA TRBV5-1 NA TGCGCCAGCAGCTTGGTCGCAGGGAAAGAGACCCAGTACTTC CASSLVAGKETQYF
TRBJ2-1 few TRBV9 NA TGTGCCAGCAGCGGGCAGGGTTATGGCGAGCAGTTCTTC CASSGQGYGEQFF
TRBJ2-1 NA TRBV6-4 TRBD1 TGTGCCAGCAGTTCTCGCGGACAGGGGAAAAATGAGCAGTTCTTC CASSSRGQGKNEQFF
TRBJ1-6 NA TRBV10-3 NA TGTGCCATCAGTGAAACGGGGGGAGAGGATTATTCACCCCTCCACTTT CAISETGGEDYSPLHF
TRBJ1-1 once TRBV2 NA TGTGCCAGCAGTGGCTCCCTAGTTATCACTGAAGCTTTCTTT CASSGSLVITEAFF
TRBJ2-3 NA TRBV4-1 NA TGCGCCAGCAGCCAGGTGACCGGGACTCTGAACACAGATACGCAGTATTTT CASSQVTGTLNTDTQYF
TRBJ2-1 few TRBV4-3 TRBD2 TGCGCCAGCAGCCAAGATTCGCGGGCTAGCGGATACAATGAGCAGTTCTTC CASSQDSRASGYNEQFF
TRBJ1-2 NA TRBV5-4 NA TGTGCCAGCAGCTTATTCGGACCTAGTGAGCAGGGGAGAGGCTATGGCTACACCTTC CASSLFGPSEQGRGYGYTF
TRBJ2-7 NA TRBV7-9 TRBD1 TGTGCCAGCAGCTTGCGACAGGGAGCCTACGAGCAGTACTTC CASSLRQGAYEQYF
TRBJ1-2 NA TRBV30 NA TGTGCCCGGTCGGAGGGCTATGGCTACACCTTC CARSEGYGYTF
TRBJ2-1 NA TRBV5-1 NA TGCGCCAGCAGCTTAAGCCCCCCACCGAATGAGCAGTTCTTC CASSLSPPPNEQFF
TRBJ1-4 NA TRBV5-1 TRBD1 TGCGCCAGCAGCTTGGGCGGGACAGGGGGCCGAAAACTGTTTTTT CASSLGGTGGRKLFF
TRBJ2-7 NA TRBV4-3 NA TGCGCCAGCAGCCAAGCCCCGTCTCAGCGGCCACTCATCGAGCAGTACTTC CASSQAPSQRPLIEQYF
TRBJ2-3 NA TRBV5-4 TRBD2 TGTGCCAGCAGCTATATAGCGGGAGGGTACACAGATACGCAGTATTTT CASSYIAGGYTDTQYF
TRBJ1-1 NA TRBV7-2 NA TGTGCCAGCAGTTTAGGAGCGAACACTGAAGCTTTCTTT CASSLGANTEAFF
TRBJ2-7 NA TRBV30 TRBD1 TGTGCCTGGAGCCCCTCGGGACAGGGGTACGAGCAGTACTTC CAWSPSGQGYEQYF
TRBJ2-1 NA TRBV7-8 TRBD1 TGTGCCAGCAGCTTAGGGGACAGGCCACCCTACAATGAGCAGTTCTTC CASSLGDRPPYNEQFF
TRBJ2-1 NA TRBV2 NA TGTGCCAGCTCTCTCGGGGTTATGAACAATGAGCAGTTCTTC CASSLGVMNNEQFF
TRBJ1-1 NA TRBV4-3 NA TGCGCCAGCAGCCAGTTCGCCGGTTCCGGCACTGAAGCTTTCTTT CASSQFAGSGTEAFF
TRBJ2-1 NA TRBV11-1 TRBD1 TGTGCCAGCAGGGGACAGGGGGCGTTCGGCGATGAGCAGTTCTTC CASRGQGAFGDEQFF
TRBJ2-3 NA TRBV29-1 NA TGCAGCGTTGAAGTTTTAAGTCAGGGCTTAACAGATACGCAGTATTTT CSVEVLSQGLTDTQYF
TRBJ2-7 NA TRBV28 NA TGTGCCAGCAGTCCCCCCAGACAGGCCTCCCAGTTGTCCTACGAGCAGTACTTC CASSPPRQASQLSYEQYF
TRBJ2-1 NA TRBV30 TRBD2 TGTGCCTGGAGTGTACTAGCGGGGTACAATGAGCAGTTCTTC CAWSVLAGYNEQFF
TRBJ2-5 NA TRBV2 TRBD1 TGTGCCAGCAGTCCGGGACAGGGGGAGACCCAGTACTTC CASSPGQGETQYF
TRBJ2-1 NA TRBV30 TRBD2 TGTGCCTGGACCCCAGGACTAGCGGGTGGTTATGAGCAGTTCTTC CAWTPGLAGGYEQFF
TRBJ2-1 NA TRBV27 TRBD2 TGTGCCAGCAGTCCCCCGGGGACTAGCGGGAACCATGAGCAGTTCTTC CASSPPGTSGNHEQFF
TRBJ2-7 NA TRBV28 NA TGTGCCAGCAGTTTATTCGGAGTGCGGGTTGGAGAGCAGTACTTC CASSLFGVRVGEQYF
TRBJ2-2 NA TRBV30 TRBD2 TGTGCCTCCTACGCTAGCGGGGGGGCAGTCGGGGAGCTGTTTTTT CASYASGGAVGELFF
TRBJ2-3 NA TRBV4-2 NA TGTGCCAGCAGCCTAGGGGGCGCGGGGGGCCCCACAGATACGCAGTATTTT CASSLGGAGGPTDTQYF
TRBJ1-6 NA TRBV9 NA TGTGCCAGCAGCGTGAGGGGGTTACCCCTCCACTTT CASSVRGLPLHF
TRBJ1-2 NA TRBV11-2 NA TGTGCCAGCAAACCTGGTTCGACAAGCTATGGCTACACCTTC CASKPGSTSYGYTF
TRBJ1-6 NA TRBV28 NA TGTGCCAGCAGCCTCCCAGAACAGGGTTTAAAGTCACCCCTCCACTTT CASSLPEQGLKSPLHF
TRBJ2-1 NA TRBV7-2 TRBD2 TGTGCCAGCAGCTTATCTCCGGGGGGTTCCTACAATGAGCAGTTCTTC CASSLSPGGSYNEQFF
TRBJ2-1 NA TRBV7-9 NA TGTGCCAGCAGCGAGCGGGTGCAGTTCTTC CASSERVQFF
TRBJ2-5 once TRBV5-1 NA TGCGCCAGCAGCTTGGCCTTGGGGGCACGGACCCAGTACTTC CASSLALGARTQYF
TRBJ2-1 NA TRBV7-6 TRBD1 TGTGCCAGCAACCCAGGACAGGGGTACAATGAGCAGTTCTTC CASNPGQGYNEQFF
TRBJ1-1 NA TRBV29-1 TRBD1 TGCAGCACCGGACAGGGAGGGTCCACTGAAGCTTTCTTT CSTGQGGSTEAFF
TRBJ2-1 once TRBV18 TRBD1 TGTGCCAGCTCAGCCGGGACAGGGCCCAATGAGCAGTTCTTC CASSAGTGPNEQFF
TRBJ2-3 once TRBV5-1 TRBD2 TGCGCCAGCAGCTTGGAACTAGCGGGAGGGCCGACAGATACGCAGTATTTT CASSLELAGGPTDTQYF
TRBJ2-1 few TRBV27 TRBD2 TGTGCCAGCAGGCCCGGGACTATTCAAGGGGAGGAGCAGTTCTTC CASRPGTIQGEEQFF
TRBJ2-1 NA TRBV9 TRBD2 TGTGCCAGCAGCTCCCGGGCGGGGGGGACGGACGGGTCCTACAATGAGCAGTTCTTC CASSSRAGGTDGSYNEQFF
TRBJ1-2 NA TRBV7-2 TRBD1 TGTGCCAGCAGCCAAAGGGGACAGGGGGCTTATGGCTACACCTTC CASSQRGQGAYGYTF
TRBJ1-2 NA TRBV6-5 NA TGTGCCAGCAGAGAAACTGGGAGGGATAACTATGGCTACACCTTC CASRETGRDNYGYTF
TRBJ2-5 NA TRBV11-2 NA TGTGCCAGCAGCTTAGATCGGTACGGAGAAGAGACCCAGTACTTC CASSLDRYGEETQYF